This entry lists 25 T cell receptor beta chains sequenced from one sample in a study of OX40 agonist ivuxolimab in advanced cancers. The table came from immunoSEQ multiplex PCR; TCRdb's copy has only in-frame clones and leaves some out. The data show roughly 90,000 clones, approximately 91% seen once. Specimen: CD4+ or CD8+ T cells sorted from blood, collected in a trial of the OX40 agonist ivuxolimab. Receptors originate from an adult with an advanced solid tumor such as melanoma, head and neck, liver or kidney cancer.

There are a few counts of this clone. The J gene is TRBJ1-1, the V gene TRBV2; TRBD1 matches at 8 bases. The CDR3 runs 12 residues. J was trimmed by 10 bases and V by 7 bases; bases with no gene match: 8. Germline CDR1 and CDR2: SNHLY and FYNNEI. CDR3 sequence reads: CASTDRGARAFF. As DNA, the CDR3 is TGTGCCAGCACAGACAGGGGTGCCCGAGCTTTCTTT.

The chain combines TRBV28 with TRBJ1-4; 8 bases match TRBD1. The V gene end was trimmed by 5 bases and the J gene end by 7 bases; junction bases not matched to a gene: 6. The germline V gene encodes CDR1 MDHEN and CDR2 SYDVKM. The CDR3 covers 14 residues. The CDR3 is CASSPQGAVEKLFF. Written as DNA, the CDR3 is TGTGCCAGCAGTCCTCAGGGGGCGGTTGAAAAACTGTTTTTT.

V and J are TRBV27 and TRBJ2-7, with D perhaps matching TRBD1 (7 bases). V was clipped by 6 bases and J by 5 bases, with 14 bases between them. Germline assignment: CDR1 MNHEY and CDR2 SMNVEV (reference sequence). The CDR3 covers 13 residues. The CDR3 DNA is TGTGCCAGCAGCTACAGGGGAGGAGACGAGCAGTACTTC. Amino acid sequence: CASSYRGGDEQYF.

The genes are TRBV6-5 and TRBJ1-1, with unresolved D. The germline CDR1 and CDR2 sequences are MNHEY and SVGAGI. Trimming took off 4 bases at V and 3 bases at J, with 15 bases between the two ends. This CDR3 region has 15 residues. The CDR3 protein is CASSFNYWRHTEAFF. DNA for the CDR3: TGTGCCAGCAGTTTTAACTATTGGAGGCACACTGAAGCTTTCTTT.

This clone appeared once. The rearrangement joins TRBV7-6 to TRBJ2-3, with D perhaps matching TRBD1 (5 bases). Trimming left V 3 bases short and J 5 bases short, with 15 bases between. Germline V gene data show CDR1 as SGHVS and CDR2 as FNYEAQ. The CDR3 covers 15 residues. The CDR3 reads CASSFGPTGIDTQYF. The CDR3, as DNA: TGTGCCAGCAGCTTTGGACCCACAGGAATAGATACGCAGTATTTT.

The chain joins TRBV5-6 to TRBJ2-2; the match to TRBD1 covers 8 bases. The CDR3 has 16 amino acids. V lost 3 bases to trimming and J lost 6 bases; unmatched junction nucleotides: 10. Germline V gene sequence: CDR1 SGHDT, CDR2 YYEEEE. The CDR3 protein is CASSSAGTGPPGELFF. The CDR3 nucleotides are TGTGCCAGCAGCTCGGCCGGGACAGGTCCCCCCGGGGAGCTGTTTTTT.

The rearrangement links TRBV4-1 to TRBJ2-7; 8 positions match TRBD2. Trimming removed 0 bases from V and 7 bases from J; junction bases left unmatched: 8. This CDR3 contains 15 residues. Germline CDR1 and CDR2: MGHRA and YSYEKL. This CDR3 reads CASSQDSGRLAEQYF. In DNA form, the CDR3 reads TGCGCCAGCAGCCAAGATTCGGGCAGACTAGCGGAGCAGTACTTC.

The gene calls are TRBV7-8 and TRBJ2-3; D may be TRBD1 (6 bases). The CDR3 runs to 16 residues. In germline, CDR1 is SGHVS, CDR2 FQNEAQ. V was clipped by 5 bases and J by 0 bases, with 15 bases between them. The CDR3 sequence is CASSILTGHSTDTQYF. The DNA of the CDR3 is TGTGCCAGCAGCATTTTGACAGGACACAGCACAGATACGCAGTATTTT.

This clone was recorded a few times. The rearrangement links TRBV4-1 to TRBJ2-3; D is unresolved. The CDR3 runs to 14 residues. With 1 base removed from V and 2 bases from J, the gap between germline ends came to 7 bases. Germline loops: CDR1 MGHRA, CDR2 YSYEKL. DNA for the CDR3: TGCGCCAGCAGCCAAGGGCCGTACACAGATACGCAGTATTTT. Its translation is CASSQGPYTDTQYF.

The genes are TRBV6-6 and TRBJ2-7, with 7 bases identical to TRBD2. The CDR3 length is 14 residues. V lost 5 bases to trimming and J lost 5 bases; unmatched junction nucleotides: 9. From germline, CDR1 is MNHNY and CDR2 SVGAGI (reference sequence). The CDR3 reads CASSGGEYYHEQYF. The CDR3 DNA reads TGTGCCAGCAGTGGGGGGGAATATTATCACGAGCAGTACTTC.

Here the CDR3 reads CASSPRQGLNEKLFF. For the CDR3, the DNA is TGTGCCAGTAGCCCACGACAGGGACTTAATGAAAAACTGTTTTTT. The chain is built from TRBV19 and TRBJ1-4; 7 nucleotides line up with TRBD1. The CDR3 has 15 residues. CDR1 LNHDA and CDR2 SQIVND come from the germline V gene (reference sequence). J gave up 4 bases and V 6 bases, and 8 bases lay outside the gene matches.

CDR3 protein: CASRPSSFGAPLHF. CDR3 in DNA: TGTGCCAGCAGACCCAGCTCCTTCGGAGCACCCCTCCACTTT. J is TRBJ1-6 and V is TRBV28; D gene unclear. The V and J ends lost 6 bases and 11 bases respectively, with 17 bases between them. CDR1 and CDR2 from the germline V gene are MDHEN and SYDVKM. The CDR3 sequence is 14 residues long.

The CDR3 bases are TGTGCCAGCAGCCCCCTGGACGAGCAGTACTTC. Translation: CASSPLDEQYF. The chain uses TRBV6-1 and TRBJ2-7, with D unresolved. Deletions cut 6 bases from V and 5 bases from J, with 8 bases between. CDR3 size: 11 residues. Germline-derived CDR1 and CDR2 are MNHNS and SASEGT.

The rearrangement uses TRBV5-1 and TRBJ1-5; D gene uncertain. V lost 0 bases to trimming and J lost 2 bases, with 9 bases between them. The CDR3 totals 15 residues. CDR1 and CDR2 from the germline V gene are SGHRS and YFSETQ. DNA of the CDR3: TGCGCCAGCAGCTTGGGGGGTACGGGCAATCAGCCCCAGCATTTT. It is translated as CASSLGGTGNQPQHF.

The V and J genes are TRBV7-3 and TRBJ2-1; a possible D gene is TRBD2 (7 bases). Germline V CDR1 and CDR2: SGHTA, FQGTGA. V was trimmed by 4 bases and J by 2 bases, leaving 15 bases between them. CDR3 length: 16 residues. The CDR3 DNA reads TGTGCCAGCAGCTCGGATTGGGAGGGGGCCTACAATGAGCAGTTCTTC. It codes for CASSSDWEGAYNEQFF.

CDR3 residues: CASSERTGVGYTF. The CDR3 nucleotides are TGTGCCAGCAGCGAGAGGACAGGGGTAGGCTACACCTTC. The V gene is TRBV7-8, the J gene TRBJ1-2; 9 bases fit TRBD1. In germline, CDR1 is SGHVS, CDR2 FQNEAQ. The V gene end was trimmed by 5 bases and the J gene end by 8 bases; junction bases not matched to a gene: 6. This CDR3 contains 13 residues.

The chain couples TRBV15 to TRBJ2-7; TRBD2 matches 13 bases. Germline values: CDR1 LNHNV, CDR2 YYDKDF (reference sequence). This CDR3 comprises 14 residues. The V and J ends lost 4 bases and 9 bases, in that order; junction bases with no gene match: 6. CDR3 in amino acids: CATSIRTSGSVQYF. The CDR3 DNA sequence: TGTGCCACCAGCATCAGGACTAGCGGGAGTGTGCAGTACTTC.

The CDR3 DNA sequence: TGCGCCAGCAGCGTGATCGCTGGGACAGCTCAAAACATTCAGTACTTC. Amino acids: CASSVIAGTAQNIQYF. This chain uses TRBV5-1 with TRBJ2-4; 7 nucleotides agree with TRBD1. The length of the CDR3 is 16 residues. The germline V gene has CDR1 SGHRS and CDR2 YFSETQ. After removal of 4 bases from V and 5 bases from J, the junction contained 12 bases not matched to a gene.

This chain connects TRBV11-1 to TRBJ2-7, with D perhaps matching TRBD2 (6 bases). CDR3 size: 18 residues. The germline V and J ends were trimmed by 5 bases and 6 bases, with 29 bases remaining between them. CDR1 and CDR2 from the germline V gene are SGHAT and FQDESV (reference sequence). The CDR3 spells CASSPNGGNRILTAEQYF. As DNA, the CDR3 is TGTGCCAGCAGCCCCAACGGGGGAAACCGGATCCTTACCGCCGAGCAGTACTTC.

The V call is TRBV4-1, the J call TRBJ1-2, with a tentative D call TRBD1 (5 bases). The CDR3 sequence is 16 residues long. CDR1 and CDR2 from the germline V gene are MGHRA and YSYEKL. V lost 1 base to trimming and J lost 4 bases, with 16 bases between them. CDR3 in DNA: TGCGCCAGCAGCCAAGGACCTGAGGGGCAAGGCTATGGCTACACCTTC. This translates into CASSQGPEGQGYGYTF.

V gene TRBV2 combines with J gene TRBJ2-5, with D unclear. Germline CDR1 reads SNHLY; CDR2 reads FYNNEI. This CDR3 is built from 11 residues. Trimming took 1 base from V and 4 from J, leaving 1 base between them. CDR3 sequence reads: CASSEGETQYF. In DNA form, the CDR3 reads TGTGCCAGCAGTGAAGGAGAGACCCAGTACTTC.

The chain carries TRBV28 and TRBJ2-6; 10 nucleotides align to TRBD1. V gave up 5 bases and J gave up 2 bases; unmatched junction bases: 9. The germline V gene has CDR1 MDHEN and CDR2 SYDVKM. This CDR3 comprises 18 residues. CDR3 DNA sequence: TGTGCCAGCAGTGCCCCCGGGACAGGGGTTACTGGGGCCAACGTCCTGACTTTC. This translates into CASSAPGTGVTGANVLTF.

The chain employs TRBV28 and TRBJ2-1; the D gene is possibly TRBD2 (6 bases). Per the germline V gene, CDR1 is MDHEN and CDR2 is SYDVKM. This CDR3 spans 14 amino acids. Trimming pared 6 bases from V and 7 bases from J, leaving 16 bases between. The CDR3 is CASRSTGSRNEQFF. In DNA form, the CDR3 reads TGTGCCAGCAGGTCTACCGGGAGTAGGAATGAGCAGTTCTTC.

The chain joins TRBV7-3 to TRBJ2-1; no clear D gene. V was trimmed by 5 bases and J by 0 bases, leaving 11 bases between them. The CDR3 extends over 15 amino acids. From germline, CDR1 is SGHTA and CDR2 FQGTGA. CDR3 amino acids: CASSPQPRSYNEQFF. The CDR3 nucleotides read TGTGCCAGCAGCCCACAGCCTCGCTCCTACAATGAGCAGTTCTTC.

The V call is TRBV5-1, the J call TRBJ2-7; D uncertain. The germline V gene encodes CDR1 SGHRS and CDR2 YFSETQ. Trimming cost V 1 base and J 0 bases, with 8 bases left between them. The CDR3 sequence is 14 residues long. The CDR3 loop reads CASSLTYPSYEQYF. Written as DNA, the CDR3 is TGCGCCAGCAGCTTGACCTACCCCTCCTACGAGCAGTACTTC.